This T cell receptor beta chain was captured by sequencing in a study of Graves' ophthalmopathy and Graves' hyperthyroidism. Across the whole study: Stable hyperthyroidism referred to disease that showed no ophthalmopathy within 18 months of follow-up.

In this sample, this clonotype turned up many times. With 6 bases removed from V and 7 bases from J, the gap between germline ends came to 10 bases. Germline V lookup: CDR1 LNHDA, CDR2 SQIVND (reference sequence). This CDR3 has 12 residues. RNA transcripts were the source from which TCR beta CDR3 regions were amplified. A first-round RT-PCR used HTBI primers, followed by a second-round multiplex PCR. TCRdb re-analysed the multiplex PCR reads in MiXCR, keeping a single row per CDR3 protein. The table shows some 1.1 million distinct CDR3 sequences, with less than 45% occurring only once. The sequencing input was peripheral blood or thyroid tissue (not recorded which). This TCR came from an adult man with Graves' hyperthyroidism. The genes are TRBV19 and TRBJ1-5, with D hard to call. Written as DNA, the CDR3 is TGTGCCAGTAGGAGGGATTTCCAGCCCCAGCATTTT. Translation: CASRRDFQPQHF.